These 13 T cell receptor beta chains were sequenced from one sample in a study of control samples from healthy donors and cancer patients. This table comes from immunoSEQ multiplex PCR, and its TCRdb copy is limited to in-frame clones, with some not included. Of approximately 100,000 clones detected, approximately 90% appear once; the ten largest clones hold 4.4%. Sequenced sample: blood. The receptors shown here come from a human donor in good health. The donor label of this sample is uncertain.

This chain links TRBV28 with TRBJ1-4; no clear D. The CDR3 has 11 residues. The germline V and J ends were trimmed by 7 bases and 11 bases, with 11 bases remaining between them. CDR1 is MDHEN and CDR2 is SYDVKM in the germline V gene. In nucleotides, the CDR3 is TGTGCCAGCACGGAAGGAGCGAAACTGTTTTTT. Its protein is CASTEGAKLFF.

The J gene is TRBJ1-1, the V gene TRBV2, with D perhaps TRBD1 (5 bases). Germline V gene lookup returns CDR1 SNHLY and CDR2 FYNNEI. The CDR3 spans 13 residues. V was clipped by 6 bases and J by 1 base, with 9 bases between them. This CDR3 reads CASRTGQNTEAFF. CDR3 DNA: TGTGCCAGCAGGACCGGACAGAACACTGAAGCTTTCTTT.

The V gene is TRBV24-1, the J gene TRBJ1-1; 7 nucleotides align to TRBD1. This CDR3 is built from 15 residues. Germline V lookup: CDR1 KGHDR, CDR2 SFDVKD. V shed 2 bases, J shed 1 base, and the junction held 3 bases outside the gene matches. The chain's CDR3 is CATSDSGQANTEAFF. The CDR3 region has the DNA TGTGCCACCAGTGATTCAGGACAGGCGAACACTGAAGCTTTCTTT.

The chain links TRBV19 to TRBJ2-3; 7 bases line up with TRBD1. Germline V gene sequence: CDR1 LNHDA, CDR2 SQIVND (reference sequence). This CDR3 is built from 13 residues. With V trimmed by 9 bases and J by 7 bases, 10 bases remained unmatched. The CDR3, as DNA: TGTGCCAGCGGGGACAGATTTGAAAATACGCAGTATTTT. This translates into CASGDRFENTQYF. The full variable domain, completed using reference TRBV19 and TRBJ2-3, is DGGITQSPKYLFRKEGQNVTLSCEQNLNHDAMYWYRQDPGQGLRLIYYSQIVNDFQKGDIAEGYSVSREKKESFPLTVTSAQKNPTAFYLCASGDRFENTQYFGPGTRLTVL.

The J gene is TRBJ1-1, the V gene TRBV12-5, with TRBD1 as a possible D gene (6 bases). The V end lost 1 base, the J end lost 7 bases, and 16 bases lay between the germline ends. The CDR3 extends over 15 amino acids. From germline, CDR1 is LGHNT and CDR2 FRNRAP. The CDR3 region has the DNA TGTGCTAGTGGTTTGGGAGGGGGTCTCCGGGATGAAGCTTTCTTT. The encoded protein is CASGLGGGLRDEAFF.

V gene TRBV19 combines with J gene TRBJ2-2, with 7 positions matching TRBD1. The CDR3 has 15 residues. With 8 bases clipped from V and 1 base from J, the junction kept 7 bases outside the gene matches. Germline V gene sequence: CDR1 LNHDA, CDR2 SQIVND (reference sequence). For the CDR3, the DNA is TGTGCCAGTTCTTCCGACAGGGTGAACACCGGGGAGCTGTTTTTT. Its protein is CASSSDRVNTGELFF.

The chain's CDR3 is CSASKQQYNEQFF. DNA for the CDR3: TGCAGCGCCTCTAAACAGCAGTACAATGAGCAGTTCTTC. The gene calls are TRBV29-1 and TRBJ2-1; D is unresolved. Trimming stripped 7 bases from V and 4 bases from J, with 14 bases between. Germline V lookup: CDR1 SQVTM, CDR2 ANQGSEA. This CDR3 region has 13 residues.

The genes are TRBV3-1 (or the pseudogene TRBV3-2) and TRBJ1-3; D is unclear. From germline, CDR1 is LGHDT and CDR2 YNNKEL (reference sequence). The CDR3 length is 17 residues. V was trimmed by 0 bases and J by 4 bases, leaving 16 bases between them. The CDR3 loop is CASSQDRWGSLGNTIYF. Written as DNA, the CDR3 is TGTGCCAGCAGCCAAGATCGATGGGGATCTTTAGGAAACACCATATATTTT.

The chain carries TRBV3-1 (or the pseudogene TRBV3-2) and TRBJ1-3; D may be TRBD1 (6 bases). Germline V CDR1 and CDR2: LGHDT, YNNKEL (reference sequence). V lost 4 bases, J lost 0 bases, and 10 bases lay in between. This CDR3 is 15 amino acids long. The CDR3: CASSPDRPSGNTIYF. Here the CDR3 DNA reads TGTGCCAGCAGCCCGGACAGACCCTCTGGAAACACCATATATTTT.

CDR3 bases: TGTGCCAGCAGAGGGGGATCGGACCCAGGGGGCAGGGAGACCCAGTACTTC. Its protein is CASRGGSDPGGRETQYF. The V call is TRBV5-5, the J call TRBJ2-5; TRBD1 matches 8 bases. Germline trimming cut 5 bases from V and 5 bases from J; bases unmatched to any gene: 17. Germline CDR1 is SGHKS and CDR2 is YYEKEE (reference sequence). The CDR3 consists of 17 residues.

The V call is TRBV20-1, the J call TRBJ1-1, with no clear D. Germline CDR1 and CDR2: DFQATT and SNEGSKA (reference sequence). Deletions cut 3 bases from V and 0 bases from J, with 8 bases between. The CDR3 extends over 13 amino acids. The CDR3, as DNA: TGCAGTGCTAGTCTGGGTATGAACACTGAAGCTTTCTTT. Its translation is CSASLGMNTEAFF.

V usage is TRBV19 and J usage is TRBJ2-1; 10 nucleotides align to TRBD2. Germline CDR1 is LNHDA and CDR2 is SQIVND (reference sequence). The length of the CDR3 is 17 residues. Losses at the gene ends were 1 base for V and 8 bases for J; bases not matched to a gene: 11. CDR3 in DNA: TGTGCCAGTAGTATAGCAGGAAGCGGGGGGGCCGGGGATGAGCAGTTCTTC. Its translation: CASSIAGSGGAGDEQFF.

This chain connects TRBV4-2 to TRBJ1-3, with 7 positions matching TRBD1. There are 15 residues in the CDR3. Trimming cost V 4 bases and J 1 base; bases outside gene matches: 4. Germline lookup yields CDR1 LGHNA and CDR2 YNFKEQ. The CDR3 coding sequence is TGTGCCAGCAGCCCAGGGACAGTGTCTGGAAACACCATATATTTT. The encoded protein is CASSPGTVSGNTIYF.